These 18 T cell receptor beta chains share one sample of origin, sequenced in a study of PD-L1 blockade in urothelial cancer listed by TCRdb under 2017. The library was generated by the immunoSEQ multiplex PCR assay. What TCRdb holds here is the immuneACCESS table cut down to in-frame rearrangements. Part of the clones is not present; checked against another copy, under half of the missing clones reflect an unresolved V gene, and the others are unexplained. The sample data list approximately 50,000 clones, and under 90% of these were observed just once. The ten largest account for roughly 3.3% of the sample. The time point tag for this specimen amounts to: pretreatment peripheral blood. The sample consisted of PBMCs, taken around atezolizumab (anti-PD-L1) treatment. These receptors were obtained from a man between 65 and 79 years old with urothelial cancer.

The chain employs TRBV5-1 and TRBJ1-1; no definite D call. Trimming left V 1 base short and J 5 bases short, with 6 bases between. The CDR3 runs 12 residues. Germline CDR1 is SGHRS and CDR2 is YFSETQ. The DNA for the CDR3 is TGCGCCAGCAGCTTGACCGGGACTGAAGCTTTCTTT. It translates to CASSLTGTEAFF. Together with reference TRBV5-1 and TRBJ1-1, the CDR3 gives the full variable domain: KAGVTQTPRYLIKTRGQQVTLSCSPISGHRSVSWYQQTPGQGLQFLFEYFSETQRNKGNFPGRFSGRQFSNSRSEMNVSTLELGDSALYLCASSLTGTEAFFGQGTRLTVV.

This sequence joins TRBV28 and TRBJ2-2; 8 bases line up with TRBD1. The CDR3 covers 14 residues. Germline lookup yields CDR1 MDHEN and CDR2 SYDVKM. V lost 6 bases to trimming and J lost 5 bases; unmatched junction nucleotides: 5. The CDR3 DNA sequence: TGTGCCAGCAGAGAGACAGGGGTAACCGGGGAGCTGTTTTTT. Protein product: CASRETGVTGELFF.

The CDR3 region has the DNA TGTGCCAGCAGCCCATCGACAGGGCCCACCGGGGAGCTGTTTTTT. Protein product: CASSPSTGPTGELFF. The V gene is TRBV11-3, the J gene TRBJ2-2, with 7 nucleotides matching TRBD1. The CDR3 spans 15 residues. Trimming cost V 5 bases and J 4 bases; bases outside gene matches: 7. CDR1 is SGHNT and CDR2 is YENEEA in the germline V gene.

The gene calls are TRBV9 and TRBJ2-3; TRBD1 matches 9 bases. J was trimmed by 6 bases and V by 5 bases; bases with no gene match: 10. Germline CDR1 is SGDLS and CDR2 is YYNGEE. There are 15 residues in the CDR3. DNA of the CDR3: TGTGCCAGCAGGGCGGGACAGGGTGGGTCGGATACGCAGTATTTT. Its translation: CASRAGQGGSDTQYF.

CDR3 nucleotide sequence: TGCGCCAGCAGCCAAGATGAGCGGGCAGGGTACTATGGCTACACCTTC. Residues: CASSQDERAGYYGYTF. V and J are TRBV4-3 and TRBJ1-2; D is perhaps TRBD1 (5 bases). Germline V lookup: CDR1 LGHNA, CDR2 YSLEER. The V end lost 0 bases, the J end lost 3 bases, and 14 bases lay between the germline ends. The CDR3 is 16 residues long.

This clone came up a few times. The CDR3 loop is CASSPGTSGSGANVLTF. CDR3 nucleotides: TGTGCCAGCAGCCCCGGGACTAGCGGCTCTGGGGCCAACGTCCTGACTTTC. The chain carries TRBV5-8 and TRBJ2-6; 11 bases line up with TRBD2. The CDR3 extends over 17 amino acids. The J segment lost 0 bases and the V segment lost 4 bases, leaving 3 bases of the junction unmatched. Germline V gene lookup returns CDR1 SGHTS and CDR2 YDEGEE.

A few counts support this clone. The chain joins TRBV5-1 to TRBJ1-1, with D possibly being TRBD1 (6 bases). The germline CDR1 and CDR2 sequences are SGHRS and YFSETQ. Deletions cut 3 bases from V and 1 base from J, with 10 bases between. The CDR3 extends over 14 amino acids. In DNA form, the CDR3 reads TGCGCCAGCAGCTCGCCGACAGGGAACACTGAAGCTTTCTTT. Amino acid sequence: CASSSPTGNTEAFF. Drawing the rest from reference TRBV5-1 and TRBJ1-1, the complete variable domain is KAGVTQTPRYLIKTRGQQVTLSCSPISGHRSVSWYQQTPGQGLQFLFEYFSETQRNKGNFPGRFSGRQFSNSRSEMNVSTLELGDSALYLCASSSPTGNTEAFFGQGTRLTVV.

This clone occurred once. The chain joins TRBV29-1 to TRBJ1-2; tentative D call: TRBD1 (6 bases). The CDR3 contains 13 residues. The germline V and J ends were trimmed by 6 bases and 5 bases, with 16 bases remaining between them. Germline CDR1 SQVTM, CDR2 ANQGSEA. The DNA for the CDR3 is TGCAGCGTCGAGGCAGGGGCAGGTTATGGCTACACCTTC. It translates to CSVEAGAGYGYTF.

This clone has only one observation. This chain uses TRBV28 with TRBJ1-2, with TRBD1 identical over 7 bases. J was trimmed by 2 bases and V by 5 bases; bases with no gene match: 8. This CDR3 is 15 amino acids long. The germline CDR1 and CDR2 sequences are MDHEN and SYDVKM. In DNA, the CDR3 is TGTGCCAGCAGTCCTACGGACAGGTTGAACTATGGCTACACCTTC. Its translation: CASSPTDRLNYGYTF.

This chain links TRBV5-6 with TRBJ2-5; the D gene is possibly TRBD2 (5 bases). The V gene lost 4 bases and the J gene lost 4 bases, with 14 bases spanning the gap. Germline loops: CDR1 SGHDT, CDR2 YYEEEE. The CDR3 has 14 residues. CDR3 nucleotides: TGTGCCAGCAGCCTTGGGGTAGGGAGAGAGACCCAGTACTTC. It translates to CASSLGVGRETQYF.

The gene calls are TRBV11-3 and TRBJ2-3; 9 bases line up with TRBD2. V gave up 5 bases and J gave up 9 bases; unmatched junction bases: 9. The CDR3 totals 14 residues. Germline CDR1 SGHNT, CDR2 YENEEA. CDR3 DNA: TGTGCCAGCAGCAGGGCGAATAGCGGGGGCACGCAGTATTTT. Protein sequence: CASSRANSGGTQYF.

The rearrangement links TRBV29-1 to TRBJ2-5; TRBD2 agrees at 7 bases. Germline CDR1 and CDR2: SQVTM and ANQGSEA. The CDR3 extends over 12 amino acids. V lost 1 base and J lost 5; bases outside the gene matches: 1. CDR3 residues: CSVEVGGETQYF. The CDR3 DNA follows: TGCAGCGTTGAAGTGGGAGGGGAGACCCAGTACTTC.

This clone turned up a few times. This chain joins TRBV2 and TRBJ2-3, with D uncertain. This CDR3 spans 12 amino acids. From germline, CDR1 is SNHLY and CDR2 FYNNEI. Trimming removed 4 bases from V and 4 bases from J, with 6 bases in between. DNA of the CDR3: TGTGCCAGCAGTGTCCGGGCAGATACGCAGTATTTT. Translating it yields CASSVRADTQYF. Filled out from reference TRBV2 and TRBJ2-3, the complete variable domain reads EPEVTQTPSHQVTQMGQEVILRCVPISNHLYFYWYRQILGQKVEFLVSFYNNEISEKSEIFDDQFSVERPDGSNFTLKIRSTKLEDSAMYFCASSVRADTQYFGPGTRLTVL.

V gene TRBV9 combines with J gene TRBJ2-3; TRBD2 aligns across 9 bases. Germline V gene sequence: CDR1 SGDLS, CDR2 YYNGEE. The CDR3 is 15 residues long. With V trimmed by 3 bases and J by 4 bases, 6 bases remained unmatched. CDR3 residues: CASSAWAGGADTQYF. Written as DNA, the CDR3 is TGTGCCAGCAGCGCCTGGGCGGGAGGGGCAGATACGCAGTATTTT.

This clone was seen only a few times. CDR3 coding DNA: TGTGCCAGCAGTTACTCATCGCAGGCGAACACTGAAGCTTTCTTT. Amino acids: CASSYSSQANTEAFF. This chain connects TRBV6-5 to TRBJ1-1; no firm D call. With 0 bases removed from V and 1 base from J, the gap between germline ends came to 9 bases. The CDR3 is 15 residues long. The germline V gene has CDR1 MNHEY and CDR2 SVGAGI.

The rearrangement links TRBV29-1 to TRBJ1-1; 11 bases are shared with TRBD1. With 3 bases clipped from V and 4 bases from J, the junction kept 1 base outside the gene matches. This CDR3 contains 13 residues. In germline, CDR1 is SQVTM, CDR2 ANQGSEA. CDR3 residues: CSVDGTGGTEAFF. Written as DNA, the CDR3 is TGCAGCGTTGACGGGACAGGGGGCACTGAAGCTTTCTTT.

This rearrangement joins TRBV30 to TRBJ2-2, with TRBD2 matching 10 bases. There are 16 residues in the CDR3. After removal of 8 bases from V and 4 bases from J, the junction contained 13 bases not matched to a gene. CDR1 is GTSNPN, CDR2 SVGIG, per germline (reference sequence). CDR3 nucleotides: TGTGCCCGGGACCAGCGGGGGGGCCGGGGCACCGGGGAGCTGTTTTTT. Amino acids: CARDQRGGRGTGELFF. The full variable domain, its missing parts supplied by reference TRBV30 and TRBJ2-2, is SQTIHQWPATLVQPVGSPLSLECTVEGTSNPNLYWYRQAAGRGLQLLFYSVGIGQISSEVPQNLSASRPQDRQFILSSKKLLLSDSGFYLCARDQRGGRGTGELFFGEGSRLTVL.

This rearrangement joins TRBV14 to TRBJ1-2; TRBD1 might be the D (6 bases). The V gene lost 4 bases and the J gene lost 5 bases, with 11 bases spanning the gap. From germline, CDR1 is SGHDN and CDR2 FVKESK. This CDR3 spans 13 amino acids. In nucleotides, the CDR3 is TGTGCCAGCAGCCGGACAGTCTCATATGGCTACACCTTC. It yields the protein CASSRTVSYGYTF.